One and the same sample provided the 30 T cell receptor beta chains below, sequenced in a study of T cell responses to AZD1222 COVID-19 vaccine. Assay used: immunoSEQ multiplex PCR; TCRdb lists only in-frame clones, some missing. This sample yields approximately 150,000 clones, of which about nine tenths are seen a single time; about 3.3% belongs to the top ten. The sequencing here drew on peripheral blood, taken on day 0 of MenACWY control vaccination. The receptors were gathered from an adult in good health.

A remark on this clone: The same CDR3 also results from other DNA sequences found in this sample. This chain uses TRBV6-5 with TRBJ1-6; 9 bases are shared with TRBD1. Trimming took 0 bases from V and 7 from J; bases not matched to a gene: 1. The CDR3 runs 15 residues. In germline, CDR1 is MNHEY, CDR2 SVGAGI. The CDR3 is CASSYSGTGNSPLHF. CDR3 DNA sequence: TGTGCCAGCAGTTACTCTGGGACAGGGAATTCACCCCTCCACTTT.

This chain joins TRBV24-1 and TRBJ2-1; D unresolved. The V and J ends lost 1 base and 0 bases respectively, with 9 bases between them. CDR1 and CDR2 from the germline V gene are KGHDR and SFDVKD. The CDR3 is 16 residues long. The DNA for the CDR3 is TGTGCCACCAGTGATTTCCGACCTAGCTCCTACAATGAGCAGTTCTTC. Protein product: CATSDFRPSSYNEQFF.

In DNA form, the CDR3 reads TGTGCCAGCAGTTACGGGGTTAGCACAGATACGCAGTATTTT. Translated, it gives CASSYGVSTDTQYF. This chain uses TRBV6-5 with TRBJ2-3, with unresolved D. Germline assignment: CDR1 MNHEY and CDR2 SVGAGI. V was shortened by 2 bases and J by 0 bases, with 6 bases between the two germline ends. The CDR3 length is 14 residues.

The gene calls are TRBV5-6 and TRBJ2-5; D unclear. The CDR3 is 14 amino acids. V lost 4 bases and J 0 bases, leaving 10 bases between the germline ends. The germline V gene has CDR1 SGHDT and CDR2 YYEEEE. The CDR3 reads CASSLQANQETQYF. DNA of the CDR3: TGTGCCAGCAGCCTCCAAGCGAACCAAGAGACCCAGTACTTC.

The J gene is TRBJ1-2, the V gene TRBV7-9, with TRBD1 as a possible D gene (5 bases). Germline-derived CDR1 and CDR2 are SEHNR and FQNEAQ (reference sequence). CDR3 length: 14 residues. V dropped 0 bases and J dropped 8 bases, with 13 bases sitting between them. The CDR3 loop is CASSLAGPEGGYTF. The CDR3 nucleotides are TGTGCCAGCAGCTTAGCGGGACCGGAGGGGGGCTACACCTTC.

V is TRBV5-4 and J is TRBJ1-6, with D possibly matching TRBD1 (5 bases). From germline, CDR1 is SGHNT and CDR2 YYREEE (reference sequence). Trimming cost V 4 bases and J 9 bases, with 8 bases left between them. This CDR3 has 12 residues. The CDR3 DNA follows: TGTGCCAGCAGCGCGCAGGGTTCACCCCTCCACTTT. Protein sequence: CASSAQGSPLHF. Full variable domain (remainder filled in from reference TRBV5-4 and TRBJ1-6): ETGVTQSPTHLIKTRGQQVTLRCSSQSGHNTVSWYQQALGQGPQFIFQYYREEENGRGNFPPRFSGLQFPNYSSELNVNALELDDSALYLCASSAQGSPLHFGNGTRLTVT.

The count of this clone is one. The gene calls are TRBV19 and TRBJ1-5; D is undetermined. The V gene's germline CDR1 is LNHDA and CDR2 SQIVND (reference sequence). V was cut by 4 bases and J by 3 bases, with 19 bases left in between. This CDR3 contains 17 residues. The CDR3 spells CASSNEPGKETNQPQHF. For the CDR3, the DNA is TGTGCCAGTAGTAATGAACCGGGGAAGGAAACCAATCAGCCCCAGCATTTT.

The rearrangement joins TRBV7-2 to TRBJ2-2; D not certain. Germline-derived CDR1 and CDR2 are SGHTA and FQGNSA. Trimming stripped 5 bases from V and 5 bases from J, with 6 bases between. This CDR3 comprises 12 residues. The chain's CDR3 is CASSPGTGELFF. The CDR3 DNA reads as TGTGCCAGCAGCCCCGGGACCGGGGAGCTGTTTTTT.

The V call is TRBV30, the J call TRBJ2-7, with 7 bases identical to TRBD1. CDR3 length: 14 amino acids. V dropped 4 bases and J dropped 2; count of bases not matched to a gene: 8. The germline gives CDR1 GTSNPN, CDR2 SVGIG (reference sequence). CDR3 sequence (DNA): TGTGCCTGGAAGAAAGACAGGGCAACCTACGAGCAGTACTTC. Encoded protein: CAWKKDRATYEQYF.

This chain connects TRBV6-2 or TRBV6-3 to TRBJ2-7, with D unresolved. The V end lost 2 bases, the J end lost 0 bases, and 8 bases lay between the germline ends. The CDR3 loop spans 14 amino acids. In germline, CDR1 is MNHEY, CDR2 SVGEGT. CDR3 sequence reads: CASSYGRISYEQYF. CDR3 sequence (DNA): TGTGCCAGCAGTTACGGGCGGATCTCCTACGAGCAGTACTTC.

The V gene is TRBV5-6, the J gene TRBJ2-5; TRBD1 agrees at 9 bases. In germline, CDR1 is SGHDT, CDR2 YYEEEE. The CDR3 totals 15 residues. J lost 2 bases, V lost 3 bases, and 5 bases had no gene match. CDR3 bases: TGTGCCAGCAGCTCGACCGGGACAGGGCAAGAGACCCAGTACTTC. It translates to CASSSTGTGQETQYF.

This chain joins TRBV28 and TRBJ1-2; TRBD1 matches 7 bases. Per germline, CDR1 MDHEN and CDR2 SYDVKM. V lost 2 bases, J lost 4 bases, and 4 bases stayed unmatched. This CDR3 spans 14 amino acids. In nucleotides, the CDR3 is TGTGCCAGCAGTTTACTCGAGGGGGCCTATGGCTACACCTTC. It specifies CASSLLEGAYGYTF.

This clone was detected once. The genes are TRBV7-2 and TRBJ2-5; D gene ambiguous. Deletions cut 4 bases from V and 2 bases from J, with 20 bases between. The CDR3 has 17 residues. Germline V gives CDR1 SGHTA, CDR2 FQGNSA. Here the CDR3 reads CASSYGAYGRRQETQYF. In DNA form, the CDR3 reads TGTGCCAGCAGCTACGGCGCGTACGGCAGGCGACAAGAGACCCAGTACTTC.

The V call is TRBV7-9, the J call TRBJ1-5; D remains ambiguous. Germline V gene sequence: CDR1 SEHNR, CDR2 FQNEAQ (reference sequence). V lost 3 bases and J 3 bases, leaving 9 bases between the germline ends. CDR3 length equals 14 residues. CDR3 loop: CASSFYGDNQPQHF. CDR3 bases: TGTGCCAGCAGCTTCTACGGGGACAATCAGCCCCAGCATTTT.

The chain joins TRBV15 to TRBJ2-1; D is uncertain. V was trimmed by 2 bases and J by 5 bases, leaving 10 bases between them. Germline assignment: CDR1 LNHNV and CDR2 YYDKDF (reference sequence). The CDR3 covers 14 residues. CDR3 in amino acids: CATSRPTNHNEQFF. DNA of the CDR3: TGTGCCACCAGCAGACCGACGAACCACAATGAGCAGTTCTTC.

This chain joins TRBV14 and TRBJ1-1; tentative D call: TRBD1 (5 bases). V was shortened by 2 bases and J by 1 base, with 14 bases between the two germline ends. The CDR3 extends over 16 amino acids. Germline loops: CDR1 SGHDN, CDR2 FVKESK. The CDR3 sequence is CASSQLWAGRNTEAFF. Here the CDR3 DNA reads TGTGCCAGCAGCCAACTATGGGCAGGGAGGAACACTGAAGCTTTCTTT.

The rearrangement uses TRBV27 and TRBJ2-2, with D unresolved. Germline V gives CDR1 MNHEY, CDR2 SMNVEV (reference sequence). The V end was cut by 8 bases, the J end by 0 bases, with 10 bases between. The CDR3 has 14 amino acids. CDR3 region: CASGSRTNTGELFF. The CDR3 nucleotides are TGTGCCAGCGGATCGAGGACGAACACCGGGGAGCTGTTTTTT.

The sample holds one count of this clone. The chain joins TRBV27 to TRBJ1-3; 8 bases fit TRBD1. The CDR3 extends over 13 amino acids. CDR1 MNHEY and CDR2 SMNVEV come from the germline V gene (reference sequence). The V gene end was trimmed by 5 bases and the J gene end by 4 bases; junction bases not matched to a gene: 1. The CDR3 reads CASSRTGGNTIYF. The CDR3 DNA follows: TGTGCCAGCAGTCGGACAGGGGGAAACACCATATATTTT.

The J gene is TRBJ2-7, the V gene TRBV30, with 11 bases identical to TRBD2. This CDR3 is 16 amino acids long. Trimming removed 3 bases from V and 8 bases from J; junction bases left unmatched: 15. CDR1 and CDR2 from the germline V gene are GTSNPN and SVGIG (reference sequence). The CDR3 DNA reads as TGTGCCTGGAGGCCCGACGGGACTAGCGGCTCGTGGCAGCAGTACTTC. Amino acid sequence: CAWRPDGTSGSWQQYF.

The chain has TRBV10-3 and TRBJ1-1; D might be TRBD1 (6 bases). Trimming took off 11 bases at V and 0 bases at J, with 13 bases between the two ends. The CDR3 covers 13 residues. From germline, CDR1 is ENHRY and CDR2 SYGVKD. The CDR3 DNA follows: TGTGCCGCCCGGGACACCTTGAACACTGAAGCTTTCTTT. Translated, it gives CAARDTLNTEAFF.

The CDR3, as DNA: TGTGCCAGCAGCGCCGGACATTGGGCTGAAGCTTTCTTT. Amino acids: CASSAGHWAEAFF. The chain combines TRBV9 with TRBJ1-1; D is perhaps TRBD1 (5 bases). Germline V gene lookup returns CDR1 SGDLS and CDR2 YYNGEE. This CDR3 is built from 13 residues. V gave up 3 bases and J gave up 6 bases, with 12 bases separating them.

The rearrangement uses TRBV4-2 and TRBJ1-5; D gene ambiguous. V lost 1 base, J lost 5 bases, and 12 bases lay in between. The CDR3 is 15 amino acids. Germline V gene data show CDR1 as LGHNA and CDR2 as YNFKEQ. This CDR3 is CASSQVEEEHQPQHF. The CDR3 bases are TGTGCCAGCAGCCAAGTAGAGGAGGAACATCAGCCCCAGCATTTT.

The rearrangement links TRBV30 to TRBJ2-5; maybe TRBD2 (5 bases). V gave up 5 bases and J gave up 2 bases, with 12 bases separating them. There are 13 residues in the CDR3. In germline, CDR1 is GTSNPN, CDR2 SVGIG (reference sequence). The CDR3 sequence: CAWSRGRQETQYF. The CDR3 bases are TGTGCCTGGTCACGAGGGCGGCAAGAGACCCAGTACTTC.

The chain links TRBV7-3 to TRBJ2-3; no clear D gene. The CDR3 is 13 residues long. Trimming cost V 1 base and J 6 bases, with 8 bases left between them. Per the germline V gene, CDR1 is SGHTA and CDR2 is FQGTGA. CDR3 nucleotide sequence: TGTGCCAGCAGCTTAATCCCCCAGGATACGCAGTATTTT. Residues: CASSLIPQDTQYF.

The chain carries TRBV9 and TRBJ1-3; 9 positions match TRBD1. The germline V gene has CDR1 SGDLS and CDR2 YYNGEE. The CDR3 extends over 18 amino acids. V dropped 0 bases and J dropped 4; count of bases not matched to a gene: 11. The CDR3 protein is CASSVAPAGTGQGNTIYF. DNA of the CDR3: TGTGCCAGCAGCGTAGCTCCTGCCGGGACAGGGCAAGGAAACACCATATATTTT.

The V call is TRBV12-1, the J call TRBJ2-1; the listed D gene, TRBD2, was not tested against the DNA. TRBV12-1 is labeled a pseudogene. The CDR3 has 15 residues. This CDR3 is CASISSGALDNEQFF. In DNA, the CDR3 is TGTGCCAGCATCTCTAGCGGGGCCCTCGACAATGAGCAGTTCTTC.

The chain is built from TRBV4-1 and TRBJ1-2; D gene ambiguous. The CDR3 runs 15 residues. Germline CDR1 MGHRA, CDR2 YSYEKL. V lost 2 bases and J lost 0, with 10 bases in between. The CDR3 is CASSQNRDPNYGYTF. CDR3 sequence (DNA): TGCGCCAGCAGCCAAAATCGGGATCCTAACTATGGCTACACCTTC.

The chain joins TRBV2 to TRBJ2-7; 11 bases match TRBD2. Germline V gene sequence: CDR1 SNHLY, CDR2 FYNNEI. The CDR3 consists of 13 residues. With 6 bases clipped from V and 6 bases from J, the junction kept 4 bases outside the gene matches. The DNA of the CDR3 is TGTGCCAGCAGAGCCGGGACTAGCGGCGAGCAGTACTTC. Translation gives CASRAGTSGEQYF.

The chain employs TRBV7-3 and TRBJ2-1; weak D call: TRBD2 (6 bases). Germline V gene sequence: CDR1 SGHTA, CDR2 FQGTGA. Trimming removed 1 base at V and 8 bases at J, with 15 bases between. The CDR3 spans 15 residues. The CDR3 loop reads CASSLMWASVHEQFF. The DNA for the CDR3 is TGTGCCAGCAGCTTAATGTGGGCTAGCGTCCATGAGCAGTTCTTC. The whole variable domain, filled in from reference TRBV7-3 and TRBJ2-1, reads GAGVSQTPSNKVTEKGKYVELRCDPISGHTALYWYRQSLGQGPEFLIYFQGTGAADDSGLPNDRFFAVRPEGSVSTLKIQRTERGDSAVYLCASSLMWASVHEQFFGPGTRLTVL.

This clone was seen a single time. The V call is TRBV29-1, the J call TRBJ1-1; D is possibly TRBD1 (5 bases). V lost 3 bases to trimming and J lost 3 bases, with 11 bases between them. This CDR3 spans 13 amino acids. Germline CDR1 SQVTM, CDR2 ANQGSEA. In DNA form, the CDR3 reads TGCAGCGTTGAGAAGGGGACGGACACTGAAGCTTTCTTT. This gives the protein CSVEKGTDTEAFF.